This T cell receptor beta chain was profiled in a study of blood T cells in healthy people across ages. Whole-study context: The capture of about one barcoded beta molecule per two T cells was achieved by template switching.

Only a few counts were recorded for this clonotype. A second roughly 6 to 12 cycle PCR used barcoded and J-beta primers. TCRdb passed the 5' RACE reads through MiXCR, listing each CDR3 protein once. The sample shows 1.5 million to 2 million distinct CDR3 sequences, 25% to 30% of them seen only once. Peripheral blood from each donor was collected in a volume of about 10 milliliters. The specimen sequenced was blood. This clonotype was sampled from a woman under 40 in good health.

In DNA, the CDR3 is TGTGCCACCGCGTTTGGGCACCTTTACGAGCAGTACTTC. The encoded protein is CATAFGHLYEQYF. This chain uses TRBV6-8 with TRBJ2-7; no definite D call. The CDR3 extends over 13 amino acids. Germline CDR1 is MNHGY and CDR2 is SAAAGT. The V gene lost 10 bases and the J gene lost 4 bases, with 17 bases spanning the gap.